Sequencing of this T cell receptor beta chain was carried out in a study of blood T cell repertoires in COVID-19 (dated by TCRdb to about 2020). Study-wide context: The collaborator samples originated in the United States, Italy and Spain and spanned the acute and convalescent phases of COVID-19. Where HLA class I and class II types were available, the types were taken from metadata supplied by the sample provider, not from assay-based typing. Subjects who had been exposed to COVID-19, were actively infected with it, or had recovered from it provided the deeply sampled blood TCRbeta repertoires that made up the dataset. The material from the prospective study consisted of cDNA or gDNA derived from T cells, B-cell-depleted T cells, or PBMCs. Nearly every sample came with metadata listing a de-identified subject ID, COVID-19 status, age in years and sex. Samples were obtained from the ongoing ImmuneRACE study (first 160 participants) and from some 1,300 subjects provided by 6 global collaborators. A freely available public database, intended as a resource for researchers studying the immune response to SARS-CoV-2, is where the repertoires were released.

As concerns this clone: It has no known antigen specificity. The record has no base qualities; no much larger clone is one base away.

Collaborating institutions collected whole blood in K2EDTA tubes following their own protocols. For TCRbeta analysis, collaborator samples were shipped as frozen whole blood, as isolated PBMCs, or as DNA extracted from either sample type. From the cysteine up to the phenylalanine, the CDR3 has a length of 14 residues. Only the CDR3 region is kept as DNA, spanning 42 bases read in frame from base 1. V loses 2 bases of germline sequence and J loses 4 bases, and the interval between the two ends is 12 bases. CDR1 and CDR2 are read off the germline V gene as SGHRS and YFSETQ. Study-wide conclusions, independent of this receptor: The quantity of clinical and demographic metadata differed by source and by participant and was supplied without curation.

The immunoSEQ Assay, a bias-controlled multiplex PCR, was used to amplify TCRbeta CDR3 regions from genomic DNA. From the authors' description of their analysis: The number of nucleated cells in each sample was estimated from the amplification of reference gene primers within the assay. To quantify the absolute abundance of each unique TCRbeta CDR3 rearrangement, sequence reads were collapsed and filtered. For each sample, productive Simpson clonality was calculated as the square root of Simpson's diversity index across productive rearrangements. What TCRdb holds here is the immuneACCESS table cut down to in-frame rearrangements. Part of the clones is not present; checked against another copy, under half of the missing clones reflect an unresolved V gene, and the others are unexplained. V and J calls and clone size follow that table, whereas D and trimming were derived from the DNA. Present in this sample are about 160,000 clones, approximately 80% of which were seen just once. Together, the top ten hold 8% to 9.5% of the sample.

Sequenced input: peripheral blood. The sequence came from a man between 60 and 75 years old with acute or convalescent COVID-19. The chain employs TRBV5-1 and TRBJ2-5; TRBD2 might be the D gene, on 7 matching bases. CDR3 loop: CASSFEGGGETQYF. Here is the DNA: TGCGCCAGCAGCTTCGAGGGGGGGGGAGAGACCCAGTACTTC.